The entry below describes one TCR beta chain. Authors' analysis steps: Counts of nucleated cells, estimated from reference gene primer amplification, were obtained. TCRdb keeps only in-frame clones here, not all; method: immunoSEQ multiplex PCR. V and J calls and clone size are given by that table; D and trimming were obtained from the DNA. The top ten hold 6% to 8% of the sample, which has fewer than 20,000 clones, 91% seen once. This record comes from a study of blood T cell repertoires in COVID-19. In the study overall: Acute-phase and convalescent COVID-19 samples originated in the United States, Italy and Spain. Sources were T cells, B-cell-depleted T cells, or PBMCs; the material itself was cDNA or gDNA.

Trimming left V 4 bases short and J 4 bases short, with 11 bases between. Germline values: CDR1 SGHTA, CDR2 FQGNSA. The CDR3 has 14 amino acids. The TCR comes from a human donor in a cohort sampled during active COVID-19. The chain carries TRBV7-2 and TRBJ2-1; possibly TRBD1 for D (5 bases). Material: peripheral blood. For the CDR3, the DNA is TGTGCCAGCAGCTCAAGGGGTGTGTACAATGAGCAGTTCTTC. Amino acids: CASSSRGVYNEQFF.